The TCR beta chain described here comes from a study of shared clonotypes between healthy human individuals. Assay: immunoSEQ multiplex PCR; the TCRdb copy retains only in-frame clones and omits some. The sample lists roughly 76,000 clones, 60% to 80% occurring once. Notes on the study in general: Naive subsets, compared against memory subsets, generally had larger estimated richness values. Roughly 5% of naive CD4 clonotypes were common to four donors.

CD45RO+ cells and CCR7-negative CD45RA+ TemRA cells were combined as CD8 memory. Comment on this clone: Its antigen is currently unknown.

Germline-derived CDR1 and CDR2 are MNHEY and SVGAGI. Trimming left V 2 bases short and J 6 bases short, with 14 bases between. This CDR3 has 14 residues. This sequence originates from a man in his thirties or forties in good health. Material for sequencing was memory CD8+ T cells sorted from blood. Subset noted: CD45RO+ cells pooled with CCR7-negative TemRA cells. The rearrangement links TRBV6-5 to TRBJ2-7; no reliable D call. The CDR3 loop reads CASSYNNRAPEQYF. For the CDR3, the DNA is TGTGCCAGCAGTTACAATAATCGTGCTCCCGAGCAGTACTTC.